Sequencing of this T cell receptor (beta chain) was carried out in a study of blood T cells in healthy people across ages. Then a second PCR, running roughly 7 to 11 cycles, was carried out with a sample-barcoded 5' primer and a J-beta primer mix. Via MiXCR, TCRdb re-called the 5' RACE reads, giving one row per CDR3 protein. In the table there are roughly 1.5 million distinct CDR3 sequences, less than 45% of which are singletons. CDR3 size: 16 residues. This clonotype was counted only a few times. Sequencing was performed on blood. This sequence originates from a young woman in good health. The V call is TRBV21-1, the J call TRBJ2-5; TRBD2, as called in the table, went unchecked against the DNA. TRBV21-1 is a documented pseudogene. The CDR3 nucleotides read TGTGCCAGCAGCCGCCTAAGCGGGCGGCCCCAAGAGACCCAGTACTTC. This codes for CASSRLSGRPQETQYF.